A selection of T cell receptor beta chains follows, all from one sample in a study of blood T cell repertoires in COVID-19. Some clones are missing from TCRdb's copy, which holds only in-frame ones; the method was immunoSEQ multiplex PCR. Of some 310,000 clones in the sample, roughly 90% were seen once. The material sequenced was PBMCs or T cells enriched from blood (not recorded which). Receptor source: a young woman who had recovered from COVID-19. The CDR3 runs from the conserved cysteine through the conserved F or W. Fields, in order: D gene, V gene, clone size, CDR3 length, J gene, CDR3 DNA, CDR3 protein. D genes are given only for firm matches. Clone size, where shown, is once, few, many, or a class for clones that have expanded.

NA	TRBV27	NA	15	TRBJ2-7	TGTGCCAGCAGTTTATCGCGGAGGAGCTCCTACGAGCAGTACTTC	CASSLSRRSSYEQYF
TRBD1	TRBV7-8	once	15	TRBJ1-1	TGTGCCAGCAGCTTAGCCGGGACAGGGGTCCCTGAAGCTTTCTTT	CASSLAGTGVPEAFF
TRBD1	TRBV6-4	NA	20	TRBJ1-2	TGTGCCAGCAGTGTGACACTGCTTGAGGACAGGCCCTCCGATAACTATGGCTACACCTTC	CASSVTLLEDRPSDNYGYTF
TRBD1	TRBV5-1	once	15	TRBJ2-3	TGCGCCAGCAGCACGTACAGGGGGAACACAGATACGCAGTATTTT	CASSTYRGNTDTQYF
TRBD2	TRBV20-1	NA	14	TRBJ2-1	TGCAGTGCTAGTAGCGGGGGCACCTACAATGAGCAGTTCTTC	CSASSGGTYNEQFF
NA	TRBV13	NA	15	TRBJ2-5	TGTGCCAGCAGCTCGGGACTTTTCAAACAAGAGACCCAGTACTTC	CASSSGLFKQETQYF
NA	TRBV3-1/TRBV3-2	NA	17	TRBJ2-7	TGTGCCAGCAGCCCATCGAGGGGCTACGCGGAGGGCTACGAGCAGTACTTC	CASSPSRGYAEGYEQYF
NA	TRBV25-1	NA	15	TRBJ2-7	TGTGCCAGCAGTGATTCCCAGATACCGGGATACGAGCAGTACTTC	CASSDSQIPGYEQYF
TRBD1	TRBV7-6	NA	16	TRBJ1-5	TGTGCCAGCAGCTCCGGGACAGGGGGAACTAATCAGCCCCAGCATTTT	CASSSGTGGTNQPQHF
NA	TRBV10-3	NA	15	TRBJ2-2	TGTGCCATCAGTGAGGAACAGGCGAACACCGGGGAGCTGTTTTTT	CAISEEQANTGELFF
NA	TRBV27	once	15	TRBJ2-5	TGTGCCAGCAGGCCCCGCCCGGACTGGCAAGAGACCCAGTACTTC	CASRPRPDWQETQYF
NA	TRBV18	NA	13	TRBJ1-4	TGTGCCAGCTCACCACATTTCTATGAAAAACTGTTTTTT	CASSPHFYEKLFF
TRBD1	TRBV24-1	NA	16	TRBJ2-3	TGTGCCACCAGTGACCCCGGGACAGGGTTAACAGATACGCAGTATTTT	CATSDPGTGLTDTQYF